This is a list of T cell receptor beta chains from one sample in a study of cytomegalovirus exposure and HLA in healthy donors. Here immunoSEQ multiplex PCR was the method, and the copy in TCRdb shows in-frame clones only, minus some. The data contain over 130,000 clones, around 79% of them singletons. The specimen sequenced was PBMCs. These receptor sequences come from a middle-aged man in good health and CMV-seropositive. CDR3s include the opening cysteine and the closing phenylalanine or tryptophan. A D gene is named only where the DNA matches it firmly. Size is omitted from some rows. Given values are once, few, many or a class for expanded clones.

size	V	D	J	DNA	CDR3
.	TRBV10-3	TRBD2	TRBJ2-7	TGTGCCATCAGGGGAGGGAGCTCCTACGAGCAGTACTTC	CAIRGGSSYEQYF
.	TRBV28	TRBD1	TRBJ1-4	TGTGCCAGCAGTCAGGGGACAGACCCAACTAATGAAAAACTGTTTTTT	CASSQGTDPTNEKLFF
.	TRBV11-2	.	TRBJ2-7	TGTGCCAGCAGCTTGTCCCGGGGGTCCTACGAGCAGTACTTC	CASSLSRGSYEQYF
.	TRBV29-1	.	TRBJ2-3	TGCAGCGGGGGACTGGGTAGAGATACGCAGTATTTT	CSGGLGRDTQYF
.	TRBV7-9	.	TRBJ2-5	TGTGCCAGCAGCTTAGGGCAGGACAGCCAAGAGACCCAGTACTTC	CASSLGQDSQETQYF
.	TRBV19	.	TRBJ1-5	TGTGCCAGTGGCGCGGCCCCGGGTCAGCCCCAGCATTTT	CASGAAPGQPQHF
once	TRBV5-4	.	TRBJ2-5	TGTGCCAGCAGCCGAAAAACCGGGCCCAGCGGGGAGACCCAGTACTTC	CASSRKTGPSGETQYF
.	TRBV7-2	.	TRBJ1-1	TGTGCCAGCAGCTCCCGAGAGGGGGGGGCATCTTTCTTT	CASSSREGGASFF
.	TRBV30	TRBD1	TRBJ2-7	TGTGCCTGGAGTGACACAGGGGGGTCCCACGAGCAGTACTTC	CAWSDTGGSHEQYF
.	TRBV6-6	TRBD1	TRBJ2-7	TGTGCCAGCAGTTGGGACAGGGGGCTGGGAGAGCAGTACTTC	CASSWDRGLGEQYF
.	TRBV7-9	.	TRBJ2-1	TGTGCCAGCAGCCACACTAGGGCGAGCTCCTACAATGAGCAGTTCTTC	CASSHTRASSYNEQFF
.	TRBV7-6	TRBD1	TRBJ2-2	TGTGCCAGCAGCTTATGGGGACAGGGATTCACCGGGGAGCTGTTTTTT	CASSLWGQGFTGELFF
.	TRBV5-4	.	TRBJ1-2	TGTGCCAGCAGCTTCGGGAGGGACTTCAACTATGGCTACACCTTC	CASSFGRDFNYGYTF
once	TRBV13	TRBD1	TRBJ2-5	TGTGCCAGCAGCAAGTTTCAGGGGGCGAAAGCGGAGACCCAGTACTTC	CASSKFQGAKAETQYF
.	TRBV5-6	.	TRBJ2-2	TGTGCCAGCAGCTTGGTAGGGGGGGTGACCGGGGAGCTGTTTTTT	CASSLVGGVTGELFF
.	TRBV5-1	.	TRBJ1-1	TGCGCCAGCAGCTTGGGTTTAATCTCTGAAGCTTTCTTT	CASSLGLISEAFF
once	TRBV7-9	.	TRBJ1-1	TGTGCCTCCCGGGAACAGTCGAACACTGAAGCTTTCTTT	CASREQSNTEAFF
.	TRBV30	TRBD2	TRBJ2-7	TGTGCCTGGAGTGCACTTGGGAGGGCCTTTTTCGAGCAGTACTTC	CAWSALGRAFFEQYF
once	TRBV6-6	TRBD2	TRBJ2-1	TGTGCCAGCAACGGACTAGCGGTCCGCTACAATGAGCAGTTCTTC	CASNGLAVRYNEQFF
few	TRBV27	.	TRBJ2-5	TGTGCCAGCAGTTTGGGCAGCCGAGGGGAGACCCAGTACTTC	CASSLGSRGETQYF
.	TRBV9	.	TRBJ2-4	TGTGCCAGCAGCGCGGGACTGTCTAAGAGCATTCAGTACTTC	CASSAGLSKSIQYF
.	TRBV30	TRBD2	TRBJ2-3	TGTGCCTGGAGTGCAGAAGCGGGAGGGCCAAATACGCAGTATTTT	CAWSAEAGGPNTQYF
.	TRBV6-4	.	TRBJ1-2	TGTGCCAGCAGGGCTTTCGGGGGGAGCTACACCTTC	CASRAFGGSYTF
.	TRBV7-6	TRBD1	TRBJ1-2	TGTGCCAGCAGCTCGACGACAGGGCGCTATGGCTACACCTTC	CASSSTTGRYGYTF
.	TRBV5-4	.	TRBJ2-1	TGTGCCAGCAGGGGGACTGGCCCTGTGGATGAGCAGTTCTTC	CASRGTGPVDEQFF
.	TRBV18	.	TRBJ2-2	TGTGCCAGCTCACCACCCTTCGGCAGGGACTTTAACACCGGGGAGCTGTTTTTT	CASSPPFGRDFNTGELFF
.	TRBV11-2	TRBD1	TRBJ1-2	TGTGCCAGCAGCCCGACAGGGCTCTATGGCTACACCTTC	CASSPTGLYGYTF
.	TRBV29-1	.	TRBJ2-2	TGCAGCGTTGACGCTGAAAGGGGGAACACCGGGGAGCTGTTTTTT	CSVDAERGNTGELFF
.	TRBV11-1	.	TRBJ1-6	TGTGCCAGCAGCCCGGAGAATTATAATTCACCCCTCCACTTT	CASSPENYNSPLHF
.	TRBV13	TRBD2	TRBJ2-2	TGTGCCAGCAGCTTATTGCGCGGGAGGGGCACCGGGGAGCTGTTTTTT	CASSLLRGRGTGELFF
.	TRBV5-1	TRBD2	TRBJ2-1	TGCGCCAGCAGCTTGGGACTAGCGGGATACAATGAGCAGTTCTTC	CASSLGLAGYNEQFF
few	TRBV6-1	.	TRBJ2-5	TGTGCCAGTAACAAGTACCAAGAGACCCAGTACTTC	CASNKYQETQYF
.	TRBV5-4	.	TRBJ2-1	TGTGCCAGCAGCCCGCAGGGAAAAGGTGAGCAGTTCTTC	CASSPQGKGEQFF
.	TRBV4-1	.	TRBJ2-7	TGCGCCAGCAGCCAAGTTCAGACTCTCTACGAGCAGTACTTC	CASSQVQTLYEQYF
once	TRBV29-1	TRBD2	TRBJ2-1	TGCAGCGTTGCGTCGGTGGCTAGCGGGAGTTGGAATGAGCAGTTCTTC	CSVASVASGSWNEQFF
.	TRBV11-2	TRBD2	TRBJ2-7	TGTGCCAGCAGCTCCTCACTAGCGGGAGAACCCTACGAGCAGTACTTC	CASSSSLAGEPYEQYF
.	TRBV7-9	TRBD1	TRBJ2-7	TGTGCCAGCAGCCCAGGTGGGGGACAGGCCGAACCCCATTCCTACGAGCAGTACTTC	CASSPGGGQAEPHSYEQYF
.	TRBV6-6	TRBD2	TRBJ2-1	TGTGCCAGCAGTCTACCTGCCTCCCGGGGGGATGAGCAGTTCTTC	CASSLPASRGDEQFF
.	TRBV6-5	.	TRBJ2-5	TGTGCCAGCAGTAGGACTCGCCTCAGGGAGACCCAGTACTTC	CASSRTRLRETQYF
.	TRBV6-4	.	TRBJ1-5	TGTGCCAGCAGTGAATTATATCGCAATCAGCCCCAGCATTTT	CASSELYRNQPQHF
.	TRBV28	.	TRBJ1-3	TGTGCCAGCAGCCTACAGTCCCCCTCTGGAAACACCATATATTTT	CASSLQSPSGNTIYF
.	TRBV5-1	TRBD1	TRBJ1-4	TGCGCCAGCAGCTTGGGACAGGGTAGGGAAAAACTGTTTTTT	CASSLGQGREKLFF
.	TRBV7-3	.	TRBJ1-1	TGTGCCAGCAGCACATTCATGAACACTGAAGCTTTCTTT	CASSTFMNTEAFF
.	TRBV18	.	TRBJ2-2	TGTGCCAGCTCACTTCTCAGGGTTTTCGCCGGGGAGCTGTTTTTT	CASSLLRVFAGELFF
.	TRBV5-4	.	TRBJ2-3	TGTGCCAGCAGCTTTTATACGGGAGCAGATACGCAGTATTTT	CASSFYTGADTQYF
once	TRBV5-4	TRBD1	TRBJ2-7	TGTGCCAGCAGCTCTAGACAGGGCAACCTTTACGAGCAGTACTTC	CASSSRQGNLYEQYF
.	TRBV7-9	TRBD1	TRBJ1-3	TGTTCCAGCAGCCCGGGACAGGGGAGTCTCACCATATATTTT	CSSSPGQGSLTIYF
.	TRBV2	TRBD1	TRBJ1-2	TGTGCCAGCAGTTCCGACAGGGTTGGAGGCTACACCTTC	CASSSDRVGGYTF
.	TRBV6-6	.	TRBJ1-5	TGTGCCAGCAGTTATGGGAGGCACAATCAGCCCCAGCATTTT	CASSYGRHNQPQHF
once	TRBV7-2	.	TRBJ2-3	TGTGCCAGCAGCTCCGTAAAAGCGGCTAGCACAGATACGCAGTATTTT	CASSSVKAASTDTQYF
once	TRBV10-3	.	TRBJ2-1	TGTGCCATCAGTGAGAGCGCCTCGGAGGAGCAGTTCTTC	CAISESASEEQFF
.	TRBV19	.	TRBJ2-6	TGTGCCAGTAACCCCCAGACACTGAGCTCTGGGGCCAACGTCCTGACTTTC	CASNPQTLSSGANVLTF
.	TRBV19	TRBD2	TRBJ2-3	TGTGCCAGTAGTATGACTAGCGGGAACACAGATACGCAGTATTTT	CASSMTSGNTDTQYF
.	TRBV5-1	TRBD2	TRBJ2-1	TGCGCCAGCAGCTTTAGCGGGAGAGGCAATGAGCAGTTCTTC	CASSFSGRGNEQFF